This record covers a single T cell receptor (beta chain). Generated by immunoSEQ multiplex PCR, the TCRdb table keeps only in-frame clones and is missing some. The data show about 67,000 clones, about 89% seen once. The CDR3 totals 16 residues. The germline gives CDR1 LGHNA, CDR2 YNFKEQ. V lost 0 bases to trimming and J lost 1 base, with 13 bases between them. This sample was taken from a study of blood T cell repertoires in COVID-19. At the level of the study: PBMCs, B-cell-depleted T cells, or T cells provided the cDNA or gDNA that made up the material.

This receptor was taken from a man aged 45 to 65 with active COVID-19. Sequencing used peripheral blood. The chain recombines TRBV4-2 with TRBJ2-7; D possibly corresponds to TRBD2 (6 bases). The CDR3 DNA reads as TGTGCCAGCAGCCAAGAGAGTTGGCGGGGATCCTACGAGCAGTACTTC. This codes for CASSQESWRGSYEQYF.